This entry is about one TCR beta chain. V was trimmed by 2 bases and J by 8 bases, leaving 9 bases between them. This CDR3 region has 12 residues. Per the germline V gene, CDR1 is SGHTA and CDR2 is FQGNSA. The record originates from a study of OX40 agonist ivuxolimab in advanced cancers. Sequencing was performed with immunoSEQ multiplex PCR; in TCRdb, only in-frame clones are kept and a portion is missing. The sample has some 37,000 clones; 82% are singletons. The receptor comes from an adult with an advanced solid tumor such as melanoma, head and neck, liver or kidney cancer. Material: CD4+ or CD8+ T cells sorted from blood, obtained in a trial of the OX40 agonist ivuxolimab. This sequence joins TRBV7-2 and TRBJ1-2; D is uncertain. The DNA for the CDR3 is TGTGCCAGCAGCTTAACCCGTGGGGGCTACACCTTC. Its translation is CASSLTRGGYTF.